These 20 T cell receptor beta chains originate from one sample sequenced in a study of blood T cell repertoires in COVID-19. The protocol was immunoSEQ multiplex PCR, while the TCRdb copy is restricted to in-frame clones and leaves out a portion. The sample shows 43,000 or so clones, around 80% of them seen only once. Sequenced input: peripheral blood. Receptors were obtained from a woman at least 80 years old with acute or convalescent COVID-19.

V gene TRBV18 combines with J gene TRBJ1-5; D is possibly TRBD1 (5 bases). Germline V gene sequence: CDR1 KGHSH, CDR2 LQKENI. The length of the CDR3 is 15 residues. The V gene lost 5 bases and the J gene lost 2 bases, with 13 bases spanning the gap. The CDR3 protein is CASSSSGMGNQPQHF. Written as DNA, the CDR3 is TGTGCCAGCTCATCCTCAGGGATGGGCAATCAGCCCCAGCATTTT.

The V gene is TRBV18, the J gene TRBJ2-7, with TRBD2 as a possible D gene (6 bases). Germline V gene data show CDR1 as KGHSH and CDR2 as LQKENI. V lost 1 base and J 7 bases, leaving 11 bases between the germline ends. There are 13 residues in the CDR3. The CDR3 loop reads CASSPQKGGEQYF. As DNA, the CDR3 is TGTGCCAGCTCACCACAGAAAGGAGGGGAGCAGTACTTC.

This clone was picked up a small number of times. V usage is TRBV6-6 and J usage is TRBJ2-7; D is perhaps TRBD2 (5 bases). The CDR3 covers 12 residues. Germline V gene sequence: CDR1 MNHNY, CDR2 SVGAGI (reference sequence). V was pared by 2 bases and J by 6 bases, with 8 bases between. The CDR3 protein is CASSYGLVEQYF. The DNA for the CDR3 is TGTGCCAGCAGTTACGGACTGGTCGAGCAGTACTTC.

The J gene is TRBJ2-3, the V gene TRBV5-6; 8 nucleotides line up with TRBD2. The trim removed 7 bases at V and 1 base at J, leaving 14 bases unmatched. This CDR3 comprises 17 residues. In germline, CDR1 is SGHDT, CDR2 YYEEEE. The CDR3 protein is CASYRLSGGGRTDTQYF. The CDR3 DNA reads TGTGCCAGCTATCGCCTCTCCGGGGGGGGGCGCACAGATACGCAGTATTTT. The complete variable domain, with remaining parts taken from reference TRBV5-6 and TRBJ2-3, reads DAGVTQSPTHLIKTRGQQVTLRCSPKSGHDTVSWYQQALGQGPQFIFQYYEEEERQRGNFPDRFSGHQFPNYSSELNVNALLLGDSALYLCASYRLSGGGRTDTQYFGPGTRLTVL.

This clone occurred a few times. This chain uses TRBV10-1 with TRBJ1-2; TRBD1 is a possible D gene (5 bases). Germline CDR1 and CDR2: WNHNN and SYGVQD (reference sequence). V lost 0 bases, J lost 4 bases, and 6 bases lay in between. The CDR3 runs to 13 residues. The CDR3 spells CASSESGPYGYTF. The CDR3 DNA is TGCGCCAGCAGTGAGTCGGGGCCCTATGGCTACACCTTC.

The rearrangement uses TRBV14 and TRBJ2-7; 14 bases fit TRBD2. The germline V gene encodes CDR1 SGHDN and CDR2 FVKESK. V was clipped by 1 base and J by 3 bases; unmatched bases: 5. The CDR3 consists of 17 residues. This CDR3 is CASSQGLAGGKRYEQYF. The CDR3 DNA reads TGTGCCAGCAGCCAAGGACTAGCGGGGGGGAAACGCTACGAGCAGTACTTC.

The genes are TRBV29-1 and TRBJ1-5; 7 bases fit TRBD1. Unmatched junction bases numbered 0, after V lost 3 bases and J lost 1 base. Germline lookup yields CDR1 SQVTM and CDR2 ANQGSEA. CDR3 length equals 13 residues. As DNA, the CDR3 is TGCAGCGTTGACAGGGGGAGCAATCAGCCCCAGCATTTT. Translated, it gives CSVDRGSNQPQHF.

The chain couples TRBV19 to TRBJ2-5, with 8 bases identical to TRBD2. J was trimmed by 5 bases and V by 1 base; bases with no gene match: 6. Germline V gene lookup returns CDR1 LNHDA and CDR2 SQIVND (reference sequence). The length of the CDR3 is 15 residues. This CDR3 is CASSIAGGPGETQYF. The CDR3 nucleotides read TGTGCCAGTAGTATAGCGGGGGGGCCTGGGGAGACCCAGTACTTC.

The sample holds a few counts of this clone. CDR3 amino acids: CASSLPLAGVDTQYF. The CDR3 region has the DNA TGTGCCAGCAGCTTGCCGCTAGCGGGGGTGGATACGCAGTATTTT. The chain combines TRBV5-4 with TRBJ2-3, with 10 bases that match TRBD2. The CDR3 is made up of 15 amino acids. CDR1 and CDR2 (germline): SGHNT, YYREEE (reference sequence). V shed 1 base and J 6 bases; nucleotides not matched to a gene: 5.

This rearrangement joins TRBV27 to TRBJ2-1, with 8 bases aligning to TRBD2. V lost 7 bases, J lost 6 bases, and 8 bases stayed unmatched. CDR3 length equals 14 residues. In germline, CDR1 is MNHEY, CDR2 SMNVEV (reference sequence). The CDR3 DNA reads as TGTGCCAGCAAAGAGGAGCGGGGGTTCAATGAGCAGTTCTTC. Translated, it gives CASKEERGFNEQFF.

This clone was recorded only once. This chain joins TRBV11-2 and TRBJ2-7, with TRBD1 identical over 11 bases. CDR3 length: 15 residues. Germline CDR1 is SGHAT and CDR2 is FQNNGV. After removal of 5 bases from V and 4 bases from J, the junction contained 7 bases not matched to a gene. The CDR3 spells CASSQGTGGRYEQYF. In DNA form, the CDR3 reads TGTGCCAGCAGCCAAGGGACAGGGGGTAGGTACGAGCAGTACTTC.

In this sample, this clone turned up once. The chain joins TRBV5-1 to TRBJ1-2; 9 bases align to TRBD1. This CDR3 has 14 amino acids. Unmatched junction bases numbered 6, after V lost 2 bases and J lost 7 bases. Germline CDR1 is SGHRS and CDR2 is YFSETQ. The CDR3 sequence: CASSLTGTGFGYTF. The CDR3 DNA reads TGCGCCAGCAGCTTAACCGGGACAGGGTTTGGCTACACCTTC.

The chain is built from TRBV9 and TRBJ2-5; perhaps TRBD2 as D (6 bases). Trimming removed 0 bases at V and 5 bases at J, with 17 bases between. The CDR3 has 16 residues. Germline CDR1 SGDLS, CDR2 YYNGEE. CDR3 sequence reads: CASSVEMGGARETQYF. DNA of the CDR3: TGTGCCAGCAGCGTAGAAATGGGCGGGGCCAGGGAGACCCAGTACTTC.

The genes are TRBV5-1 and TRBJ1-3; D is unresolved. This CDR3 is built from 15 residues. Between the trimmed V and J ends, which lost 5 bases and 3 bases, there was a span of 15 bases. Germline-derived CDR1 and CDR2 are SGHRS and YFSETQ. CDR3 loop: CASRPDISSGNTIYF. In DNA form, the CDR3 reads TGCGCCAGCAGACCCGACATCAGCAGTGGAAACACCATATATTTT.

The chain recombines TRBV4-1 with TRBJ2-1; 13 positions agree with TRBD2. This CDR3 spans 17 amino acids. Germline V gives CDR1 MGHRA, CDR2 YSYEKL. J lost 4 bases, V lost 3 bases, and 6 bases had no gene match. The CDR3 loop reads CASSQETSGGPYNEQFF. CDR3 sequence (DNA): TGCGCCAGCAGCCAGGAGACTAGCGGGGGGCCATACAATGAGCAGTTCTTC.

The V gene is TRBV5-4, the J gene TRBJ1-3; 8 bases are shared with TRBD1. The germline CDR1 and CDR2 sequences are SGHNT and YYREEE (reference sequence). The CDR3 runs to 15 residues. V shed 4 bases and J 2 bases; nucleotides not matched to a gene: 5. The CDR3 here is CASSSGTGTGNTIYF. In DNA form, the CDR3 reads TGTGCCAGCAGCAGCGGGACAGGTACTGGAAACACCATATATTTT. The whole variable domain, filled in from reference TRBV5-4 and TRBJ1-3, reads ETGVTQSPTHLIKTRGQQVTLRCSSQSGHNTVSWYQQALGQGPQFIFQYYREEENGRGNFPPRFSGLQFPNYSSELNVNALELDDSALYLCASSSGTGTGNTIYFGEGSWLTVV.

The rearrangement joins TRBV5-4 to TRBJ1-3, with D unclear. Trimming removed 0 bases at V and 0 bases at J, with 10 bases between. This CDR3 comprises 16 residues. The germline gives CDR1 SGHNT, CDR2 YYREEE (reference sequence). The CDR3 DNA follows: TGTGCCAGCAGCTTGGGCGCGGGGAGCTCTGGAAACACCATATATTTT. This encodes CASSLGAGSSGNTIYF.

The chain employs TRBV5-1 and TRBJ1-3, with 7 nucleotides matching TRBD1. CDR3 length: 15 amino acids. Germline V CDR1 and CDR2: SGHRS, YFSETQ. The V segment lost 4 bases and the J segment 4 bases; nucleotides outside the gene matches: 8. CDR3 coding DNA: TGCGCCAGCAGCGGGGGACAGTTTTTCGGAAACACCATATATTTT. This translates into CASSGGQFFGNTIYF.

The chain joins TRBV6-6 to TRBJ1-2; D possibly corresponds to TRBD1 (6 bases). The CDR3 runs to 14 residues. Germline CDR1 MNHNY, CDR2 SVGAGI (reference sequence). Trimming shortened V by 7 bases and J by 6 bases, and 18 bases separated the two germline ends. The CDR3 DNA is TGTGCCAGCACCCTTACAAGGGGGTCAGATGGCTACACCTTC. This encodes CASTLTRGSDGYTF.

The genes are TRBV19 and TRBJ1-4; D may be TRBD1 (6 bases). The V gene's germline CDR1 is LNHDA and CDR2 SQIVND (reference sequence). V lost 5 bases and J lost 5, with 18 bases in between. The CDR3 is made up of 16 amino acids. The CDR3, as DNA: TGTGCCAGTAGTGCCGGGACACCAATAGTCAATGAAAAACTGTTTTTT. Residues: CASSAGTPIVNEKLFF.